What follows are 15 T cell receptor beta chains derived from one specimen sequenced in a study of T cell repertoires in ileal Crohn's disease. Repertoires were generated with immunoSEQ multiplex PCR, while TCRdb's copy carries only in-frame clones and drops some. This sample has approximately 30,000 clones, with roughly 78% found just once. Sequencing used ileal tissue. These receptors were collected from an adult with Crohn's disease.

This chain joins TRBV5-6 and TRBJ1-2; D possibly corresponds to TRBD1 (5 bases). There are 14 residues in the CDR3. V gave up 6 bases and J gave up 8 bases, with 20 bases separating them. The V gene's germline CDR1 is SGHDT and CDR2 YYEEEE. CDR3 sequence reads: CASTPTALRAGYTF. The CDR3 nucleotides read TGTGCCAGCACACCGACAGCATTACGGGCCGGCTACACCTTC.

The CDR3 protein is CASNRGFAYEQYF. CDR3 DNA: TGTGCCAGCAACAGGGGATTCGCCTACGAGCAGTACTTC. This chain uses TRBV6-1 with TRBJ2-5, with 7 nucleotides matching TRBD1. The DNA end favors TRBJ2-7, so the J call may be wrong. This CDR3 region has 13 residues. The V gene's germline CDR1 is MNHNS and CDR2 SASEGT.

The chain is built from TRBV5-1 and TRBJ1-2; D perhaps matches TRBD1 (6 bases). V was clipped by 5 bases and J by 7 bases, with 21 bases between them. Germline lookup yields CDR1 SGHRS and CDR2 YFSETQ. This CDR3 spans 15 amino acids. The CDR3 spells CASSREQGWTRGYTF. The CDR3 bases are TGCGCCAGCAGTCGGGAACAGGGATGGACCCGTGGCTACACCTTC.

The chain couples TRBV5-1 to TRBJ2-5; 8 bases line up with TRBD1. The closer fit of TRBJ2-7 to the DNA end suggests the J call may be wrong. Germline V gives CDR1 SGHRS, CDR2 YFSETQ. This CDR3 region has 14 residues. For the CDR3, the DNA is TGCGCCAGCAGCTTGGGGACAGGGCTCTACGAGCAGTACTTC. It is translated as CASSLGTGLYEQYF.

This chain links TRBV7-2 with TRBJ2-7; weak D call: TRBD1 (5 bases). The CDR3 is 14 amino acids. The V end was cut by 10 bases, the J end by 1 base, with 17 bases between. Looked up from germline, CDR1 is SGHTA and CDR2 is FQGNSA. The CDR3, as DNA: TGTGCCACCAAAGTCGACAGCCAGTCCTACGAGCAGTACTTC. It specifies CATKVDSQSYEQYF.

This clone was counted a few times. The chain recombines TRBV5-4 with TRBJ2-2; TRBD2 agrees at 10 bases. Germline-derived CDR1 and CDR2 are SGHNT and YYREEE (reference sequence). CDR3 length: 17 residues. V gave up 0 bases and J gave up 5 bases; unmatched junction bases: 7. The DNA of the CDR3 is TGTGCCAGCAGCTTGGCCGTTAGCGGGGGGAGGACCGGGGAGCTGTTTTTT. As protein: CASSLAVSGGRTGELFF.

V and J are TRBV5-1 and TRBJ2-3, with D unresolved. This CDR3 is built from 13 residues. The germline V and J ends were trimmed by 4 bases and 5 bases, with 11 bases remaining between them. Per germline, CDR1 SGHRS and CDR2 YFSETQ. CDR3 in amino acids: CASSLSTGDTQYF. CDR3 nucleotides: TGCGCCAGCAGCCTCTCGACTGGAGATACGCAGTATTTT. The whole variable domain, filled in from reference TRBV5-1 and TRBJ2-3, reads KAGVTQTPRYLIKTRGQQVTLSCSPISGHRSVSWYQQTPGQGLQFLFEYFSETQRNKGNFPGRFSGRQFSNSRSEMNVSTLELGDSALYLCASSLSTGDTQYFGPGTRLTVL.

The chain links TRBV29-1 to TRBJ2-2, with 7 bases identical to TRBD1. Germline V gives CDR1 SQVTM, CDR2 ANQGSEA. The CDR3 is 13 residues long. With 4 bases clipped from V and 5 bases from J, the junction kept 4 bases outside the gene matches. This CDR3 is CSVGQGRTGELFF. Written as DNA, the CDR3 is TGCAGCGTTGGACAGGGCAGGACCGGGGAGCTGTTTTTT.

V usage is TRBV28 and J usage is TRBJ2-7, with TRBD2 identical over 9 bases. CDR1 MDHEN and CDR2 SYDVKM come from the germline V gene. The CDR3 runs to 15 residues. The junction had 4 bases not matched to a gene; V was cut back by 3 bases and J by 1 base. CDR3 nucleotides: TGTGCCAGCAGTTTCATCCTAGCGGGATCCTACGAGCAGTACTTC. It is translated as CASSFILAGSYEQYF.

This clone showed up just once. The rearrangement joins TRBV7-6 to TRBJ2-1; no clear D gene. CDR1 and CDR2 from the germline V gene are SGHVS and FNYEAQ. This CDR3 is built from 13 residues. The V end was cut by 1 base, the J end by 2 bases, with 3 bases between. CDR3 in amino acids: CASSLDTYNEQFF. As DNA, the CDR3 is TGTGCCAGCAGCTTAGACACCTACAATGAGCAGTTCTTC.

This rearrangement joins TRBV19 to TRBJ1-2, with 9 positions matching TRBD1. Germline V gives CDR1 LNHDA, CDR2 SQIVND (reference sequence). Germline trimming cut 5 bases from V and 3 bases from J; bases unmatched to any gene: 7. The CDR3 has 15 amino acids. As DNA, the CDR3 is TGTGCCAGTAGTCCTCCGGGACAGGGCTACTATGGCTACACCTTC. This encodes CASSPPGQGYYGYTF.

The chain combines TRBV2 with TRBJ2-3, with TRBD2 matching over 13 bases. After removal of 4 bases from V and 4 bases from J, the junction contained 2 bases not matched to a gene. The germline V gene encodes CDR1 SNHLY and CDR2 FYNNEI. The CDR3 is 15 residues long. CDR3 region: CASSGLAGGADTQYF. The CDR3 nucleotides are TGTGCCAGCAGTGGACTAGCGGGGGGTGCAGATACGCAGTATTTT.

The chain recombines TRBV7-3 with TRBJ2-1; D remains ambiguous. The CDR3 totals 15 residues. Trimming removed 5 bases from V and 0 bases from J, with 11 bases in between. Germline V gene sequence: CDR1 SGHTA, CDR2 FQGTGA. The CDR3 loop reads CASSPHAGSYNEQFF. As DNA, the CDR3 is TGTGCCAGCAGCCCCCACGCCGGCTCCTACAATGAGCAGTTCTTC.

This rearrangement joins TRBV6-5 to TRBJ2-1, with TRBD2 matching over 10 bases. The J segment lost 10 bases and the V segment lost 6 bases, leaving 9 bases of the junction unmatched. The length of the CDR3 is 14 residues. Germline CDR1 and CDR2: MNHEY and SVGAGI. The CDR3 nucleotides read TGTGCCAGCAGCCCTCTCCTAGCGGGGGCAGAGCAGTTCTTC. This translates into CASSPLLAGAEQFF.

This clone occurred a few times. For the CDR3, the DNA is TGTGCCAGCAGCATGACAGGGGCTAACTATGGCTACACCTTC. Residues: CASSMTGANYGYTF. The rearrangement links TRBV7-9 to TRBJ1-2; 8 bases match TRBD1. V lost 5 bases to trimming and J lost 0 bases; unmatched junction nucleotides: 2. Germline V CDR1 and CDR2: SEHNR, FQNEAQ (reference sequence). The CDR3 covers 14 residues.